This T cell receptor (beta chain) is drawn from a study of a mutant IDH1 vaccine in newly diagnosed glioma. Overall study: Antecedent treatment encompassed radiotherapy, temozolomide, or their combination; the majority received both. Held at week 35, visit V12 was the safety follow-up, and visit V13 followed at week 47.

Details on this clone: Its antigen remains unknown.

Sequenced by immunoSEQ multiplex PCR; TCRdb stores in-frame clones only, minus some. The table shows tens of thousands of clones, with roughly 80% occurring only once. This sample's time point: week 35, safety follow-up. Vaccination used 300 ug of mutant IDH1 20-mer peptide per dose, with topical imiquimod. From germline, CDR1 is SQVTM and CDR2 ANQGSEA. J lost 1 base, V lost 1 base, and 8 bases had no gene match. The CDR3 is made up of 16 amino acids. The input for sequencing was PBMCs, taken from a glioma patient whose treatment included an IDH1 peptide vaccine. V usage is TRBV29-1 and J usage is TRBJ1-1, with TRBD1 matching over 8 bases. The receptor was isolated from a man in his forties with glioma. The CDR3 region is CSVEGGRGQRNTEAFF. CDR3 sequence (DNA): TGCAGCGTTGAAGGAGGCAGGGGGCAGAGGAACACTGAAGCTTTCTTT.